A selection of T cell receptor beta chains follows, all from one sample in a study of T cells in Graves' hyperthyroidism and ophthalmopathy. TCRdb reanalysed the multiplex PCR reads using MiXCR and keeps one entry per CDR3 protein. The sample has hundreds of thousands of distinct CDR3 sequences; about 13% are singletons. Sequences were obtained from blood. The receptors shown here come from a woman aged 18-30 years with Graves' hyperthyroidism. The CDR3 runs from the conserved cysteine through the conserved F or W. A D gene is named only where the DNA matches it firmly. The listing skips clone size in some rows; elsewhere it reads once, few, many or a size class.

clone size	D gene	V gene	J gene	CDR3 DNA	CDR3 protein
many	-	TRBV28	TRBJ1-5	TGTGCCAGCAGTTTATCGATAGCTAGCAATCAGCCCCAGCATTTT	CASSLSIASNQPQHF
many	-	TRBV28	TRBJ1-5	TGTGCCAGCAGGCTCCACGGGGATTATGACCGGCCCCAGCATTTT	CASRLHGDYDRPQHF
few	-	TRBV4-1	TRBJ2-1	TGCGCCAGCAGCCAAGATAGGGGAACTAGCAGCTACAATGAGCAGTTCTTC	CASSQDRGTSSYNEQFF
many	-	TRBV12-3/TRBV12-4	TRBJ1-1	TGTGCCAGCAGATGGGGGGGGAACACTGAAGCTTTCTTT	CASRWGGNTEAFF
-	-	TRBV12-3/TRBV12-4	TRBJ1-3	TGTGCCAGCAGGTTTTGGAGGGCCTTCTCTGGAAACACCATATATTTT	CASRFWRAFSGNTIYF
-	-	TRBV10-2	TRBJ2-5	TGCGCCAGCAGTGATGGGGGAGAGACCCAGTACTTC	CASSDGGETQYF
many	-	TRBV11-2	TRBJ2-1	TGTGCCAGCAGCTTGCGCTCCTACAATGAGCAGTTCTTC	CASSLRSYNEQFF
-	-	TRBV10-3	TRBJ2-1	TGTGCCATCAGTGAGTCGCGGGGAGTCCGCGGCGATGAGCAGTTCTTC	CAISESRGVRGDEQFF
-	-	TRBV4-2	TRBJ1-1	TGTGCCAGCAGCCAAGACCGCATAGGGGGGGGGCGCGGAATGGGAACTGAAGCTTTCTTT	CASSQDRIGGGRGMGTEAFF
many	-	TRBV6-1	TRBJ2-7	TGTGCCAGCAGTGAAGCGACCCCAGGAGAAAGCTACGAGCAGTACTTC	CASSEATPGESYEQYF
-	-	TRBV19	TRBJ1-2	TGTGCCAGTACTCCCTCGACGGCGGCCTGGGGCTACACCTTC	CASTPSTAAWGYTF
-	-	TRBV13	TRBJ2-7	TGTGCCAGCACCTTAGGGCAGTCCTACGAGCAGTACTTC	CASTLGQSYEQYF
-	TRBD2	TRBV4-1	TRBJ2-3	TGCGCCAGCAGCCGCCTGGGGGGGGAGTGGGACACAGATACGCAGTATTTT	CASSRLGGEWDTDTQYF
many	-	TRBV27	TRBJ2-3	TGTGCCAGCAGTTCCAGAACCCTTTTCGGGGCCACAGATACGCAGTATTTT	CASSSRTLFGATDTQYF
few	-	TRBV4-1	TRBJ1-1	TGCGCCAGCAGCCTCATGGGCAGCGGGGGAGGTGAAGCTTTCTTT	CASSLMGSGGGEAFF
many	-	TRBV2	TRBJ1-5	TGTGCCAGCAGTGACCCGCGGTGGCAGAACAATAGCAATCAGCCCCAGCATTTT	CASSDPRWQNNSNQPQHF
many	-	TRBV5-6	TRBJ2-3	TGTGCCAGCAGCTTGGGGGCGGGGCAGGGCCCAGATACGCAGTATTTT	CASSLGAGQGPDTQYF
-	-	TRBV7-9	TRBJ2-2	TGTGCCAGCAGACCCATCGCCGGGGACACCGGGGAGCTGCTTTTT	CASRPIAGDTGELLF
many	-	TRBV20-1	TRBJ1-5	TGCAGTGCTAGGGCAGGGGAAGTGTATCAGCCCCAGCATTTT	CSARAGEVYQPQHF
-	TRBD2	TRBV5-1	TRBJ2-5	TGCGCCAGCAGCTTGGCGGCTAGCGGCCAAGAGACCCAGTACTTC	CASSLAASGQETQYF
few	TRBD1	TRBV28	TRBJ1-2	TGTGCCAGCAGGGGGGGGACAGGAAATAACTATGGCTACACCTTC	CASRGGTGNNYGYTF
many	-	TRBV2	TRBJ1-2	TGTGCCAGCAACCCCAGACAGGAAGATGGCTACACCTTC	CASNPRQEDGYTF
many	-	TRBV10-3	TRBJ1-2	TGTGCCATCAGGCCAACGGGGGATGGTGGCTACACCTTC	CAIRPTGDGGYTF
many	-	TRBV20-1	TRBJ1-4	TGCAGTGCTAGAGACACAGGGCCTGGGGAAAAACTGTTTTTT	CSARDTGPGEKLFF
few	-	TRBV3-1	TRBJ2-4	TGTGCCAGCAGCCAAGTCACAGGACTAGCCAAAAACATTCAGTACTTC	CASSQVTGLAKNIQYF
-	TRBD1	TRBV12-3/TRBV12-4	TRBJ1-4	TGTGCCAGCAGGGAGACAGGGCCCTATGAAAAACTGTTTTTT	CASRETGPYEKLFF
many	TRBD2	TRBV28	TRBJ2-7	TGTGCCAGCAACCCCCGACTAGCGGGAGTTGCCGACGAGCAGTACTTC	CASNPRLAGVADEQYF
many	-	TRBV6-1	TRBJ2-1	TGTGCCAGCAGTGAAGAGATTGGGTCATACAATGAGCAGTTCTTC	CASSEEIGSYNEQFF
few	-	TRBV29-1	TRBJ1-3	TGCAGCGTTGGGGCCACAGACTCTGGAAACACCATATATTTT	CSVGATDSGNTIYF
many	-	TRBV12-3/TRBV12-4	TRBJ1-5	TGTGCCAGCAGTCGATCGACCGGGACACATAGCAATCAGCCCCAGCATTTT	CASSRSTGTHSNQPQHF
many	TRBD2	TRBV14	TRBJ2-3	TGTGCCAGCAGCCACCCCTGGGCCGGGGGGGCAGATACGCAGTATTTT	CASSHPWAGGADTQYF
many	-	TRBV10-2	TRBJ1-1	TGCGCCAGCACTGGGGGAGGGAGGAACACTGAAGCTTTCTTT	CASTGGGRNTEAFF
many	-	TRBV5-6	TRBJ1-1	TGTGCCAGCAGCGCACCACCCTACGGAGGCGGAGATGAAGCTTTCTTT	CASSAPPYGGGDEAFF
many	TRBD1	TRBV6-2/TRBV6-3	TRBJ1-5	TGTGCCAGCAGTTTCGGCCTCGGACAGGATAGCAATCAGCCCCAGCATTTT	CASSFGLGQDSNQPQHF
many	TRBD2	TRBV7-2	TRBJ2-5	TGTGCCAGCAGCTCCGACCGACTAGCGGGGGGGCTTGGGACCCAGTACTTC	CASSSDRLAGGLGTQYF
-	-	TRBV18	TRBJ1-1	TGTGCCAGCTCACCGCAGGAGGGAGGCACTGAAGCCTTCTTT	CASSPQEGGTEAFF
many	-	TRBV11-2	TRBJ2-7	TGTGCCAGCAGCCCCTCCACGGTCACCTACGAGCAGTACTTC	CASSPSTVTYEQYF
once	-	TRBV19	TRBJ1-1	TGTACCAGTAGTAAGGACCGCCTGAACACTGAAGCTTTCTTT	CTSSKDRLNTEAFF
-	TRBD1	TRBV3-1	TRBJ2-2	TGTGCCAGCAGCCAAGGGACAGGGGTAACCGGGGAGCTGTTTTTT	CASSQGTGVTGELFF
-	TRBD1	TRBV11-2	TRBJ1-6	TGTGCCAGCAGCTTAAACCCTTATACCGGGACAGGGCTTTCACCCCTCCACTTT	CASSLNPYTGTGLSPLHF
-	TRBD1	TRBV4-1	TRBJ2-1	TGCGCCAGCAGCCAGGTTCCGACAGGGTGGAATGAGCAGTTCTTC	CASSQVPTGWNEQFF
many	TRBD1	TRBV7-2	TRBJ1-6	TGTGCCAGCAGGCCGAGGACAGGGAATAATTCACCCCTCCACTTT	CASRPRTGNNSPLHF
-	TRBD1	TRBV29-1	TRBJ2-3	TGCAGCGTTGGGACAGGGGATACGCAGTATTTT	CSVGTGDTQYF
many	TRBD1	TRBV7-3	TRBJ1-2	TGTGCCAGCAGCGCTTCAGGGGGTACAAACTATGGCTACACCTTC	CASSASGGTNYGYTF
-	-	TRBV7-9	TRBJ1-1	TGTGCCAGCAGCCCCTGGGGCACCAAGGAGAACACTGAAGCTTTCTTT	CASSPWGTKENTEAFF
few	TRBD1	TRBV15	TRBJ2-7	TGTGCCACCAGCAGAGATCCGGGACAGGGGGCCTACGAGCAGTACTTC	CATSRDPGQGAYEQYF